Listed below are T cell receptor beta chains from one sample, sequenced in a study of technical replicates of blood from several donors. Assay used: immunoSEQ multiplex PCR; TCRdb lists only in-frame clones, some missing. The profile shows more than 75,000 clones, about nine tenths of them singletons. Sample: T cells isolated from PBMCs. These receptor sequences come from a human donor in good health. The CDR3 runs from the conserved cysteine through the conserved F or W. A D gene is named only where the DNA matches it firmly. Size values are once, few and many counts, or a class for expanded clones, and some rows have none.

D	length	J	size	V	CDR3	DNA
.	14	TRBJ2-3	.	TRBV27	CASSDGQFADTQYF	TGTGCCAGCAGTGATGGGCAATTCGCAGATACGCAGTATTTT
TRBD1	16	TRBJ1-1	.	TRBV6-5	CASSYSGTGMFVEAFF	TGTGCCAGCAGTTACTCCGGGACAGGGATGTTCGTTGAAGCTTTCTTT
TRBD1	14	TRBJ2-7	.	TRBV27	CASKGQGNFYEQYF	TGTGCCAGCAAGGGACAGGGGAATTTCTACGAGCAGTACTTC
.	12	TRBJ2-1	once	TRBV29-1	CSVVGGYNEQFF	TGCAGCGTTGTCGGGGGTTACAATGAGCAGTTCTTC
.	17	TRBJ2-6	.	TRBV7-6	CASSLGLFVSGANVLTF	TGTGCCAGCAGCCTCGGACTCTTCGTATCTGGGGCCAACGTCCTGACTTTC
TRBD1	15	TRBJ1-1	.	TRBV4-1	CASSQGTGGSTEAFF	TGCGCCAGCAGCCAAGGGACAGGGGGGAGTACTGAAGCTTTCTTT
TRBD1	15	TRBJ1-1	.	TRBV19	CASYFRTGAATEAFF	TGTGCCAGTTATTTCCGTACAGGGGCAGCCACTGAAGCTTTCTTT
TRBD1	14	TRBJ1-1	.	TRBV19	CASSITGAWTEAFF	TGTGCCAGTAGTATAACAGGGGCTTGGACTGAAGCTTTCTTT
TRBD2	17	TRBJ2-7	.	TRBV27	CASSLSAPGLASYEQYF	TGTGCCAGCAGTTTATCGGCCCCGGGACTAGCGTCCTACGAGCAGTACTTC
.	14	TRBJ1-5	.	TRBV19	CASSRGQPNQPQHF	TGTGCCAGTAGTAGGGGACAACCTAATCAGCCCCAGCATTTT
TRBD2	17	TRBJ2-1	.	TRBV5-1	CASSLAATSGGAYEQFF	TGCGCCAGCAGCTTGGCGGCGACTAGCGGGGGGGCGTATGAGCAGTTCTTC
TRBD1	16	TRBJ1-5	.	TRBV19	CASTIGWKGADQPQHF	TGTGCCAGTACCATCGGGTGGAAGGGGGCAGATCAGCCCCAGCATTTT
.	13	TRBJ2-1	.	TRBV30	CAWSDDSHNEQFF	TGTGCCTGGAGTGACGACAGCCACAATGAGCAGTTCTTC
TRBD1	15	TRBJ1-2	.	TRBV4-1	CASSQGPGQTYGYTF	TGCGCCAGCAGCCAGGGGCCGGGACAGACCTATGGCTACACCTTC
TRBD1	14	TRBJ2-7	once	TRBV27	CASRPTGGKNEQYF	TGTGCCAGCAGACCGACAGGGGGCAAAAACGAGCAGTACTTC
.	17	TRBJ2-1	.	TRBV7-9	CASSLPTGLSLLSEQFF	TGTGCCAGCAGCTTACCGACAGGCCTCTCTTTATTGAGTGAGCAGTTCTTC
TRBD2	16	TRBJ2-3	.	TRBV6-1	CASSVRLAEITDTQYF	TGTGCCAGCAGTGTTAGACTAGCGGAAATCACAGATACGCAGTATTTT
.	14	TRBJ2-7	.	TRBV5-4	CASSSTGSVDEQYF	TGTGCCAGCAGCTCTACCGGGAGTGTCGACGAGCAGTACTTC
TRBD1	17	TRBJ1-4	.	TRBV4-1	CASSLRDSHLGNEKLFF	TGCGCCAGCAGCCTTCGGGACAGTCATTTGGGTAATGAAAAACTGTTTTTT
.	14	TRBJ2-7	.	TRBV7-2	CASSLALQTYEQYF	TGTGCCAGCAGCTTAGCGCTACAGACCTACGAGCAGTACTTC
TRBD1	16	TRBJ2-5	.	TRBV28	CASSRLGQGAGETQYF	TGTGCCAGCAGTAGGTTGGGACAGGGGGCAGGGGAGACCCAGTACTTC
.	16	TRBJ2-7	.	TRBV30	CAWSVRGIPLSYEQYF	TGTGCCTGGAGTGTAAGGGGGATACCCCTCTCCTACGAGCAGTACTTC
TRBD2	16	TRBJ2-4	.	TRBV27	CASSQGLAHSKNIQYF	TGTGCCAGCAGTCAAGGACTAGCGCACTCCAAAAACATTCAGTACTTC
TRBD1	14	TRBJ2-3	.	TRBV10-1	CASSWTGRTDTQYF	TGCGCCAGCAGTTGGACAGGACGCACAGATACGCAGTATTTT
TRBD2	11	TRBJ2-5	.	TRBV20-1	CKLAEQETQYF	TGCAAGCTAGCGGAACAAGAGACCCAGTACTTC
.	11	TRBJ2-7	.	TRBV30	CAGSRGYEQYF	TGTGCCGGGAGTCGGGGCTACGAGCAGTACTTC
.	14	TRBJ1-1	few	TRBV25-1	CASSVQTTNTEAFF	TGTGCCAGCAGTGTACAGACTACAAACACTGAAGCTTTCTTT
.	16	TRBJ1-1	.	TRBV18	CASSPRLVGGYTEAFF	TGTGCCAGCTCACCCCGCCTCGTGGGGGGGTACACTGAAGCTTTCTTT
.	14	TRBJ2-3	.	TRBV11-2	CASSLYGKPDTQYF	TGTGCCAGCAGCTTATACGGGAAGCCAGATACGCAGTATTTT
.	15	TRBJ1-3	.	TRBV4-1	CASSHLGRGINTIYF	TGCGCCAGCAGCCACCTTGGGCGGGGAATAAACACCATATATTTT
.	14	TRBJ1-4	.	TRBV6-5	CASGITRNRGKLFF	TGTGCCAGCGGCATCACAAGGAACCGGGGAAAACTGTTTTTT
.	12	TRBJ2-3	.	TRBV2	CASQGTTDTQYF	TGTGCCAGCCAGGGTACCACAGATACGCAGTATTTT
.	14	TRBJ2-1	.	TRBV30	CAWTTLRSYNEQFF	TGTGCCTGGACAACGCTCAGGTCCTACAATGAGCAGTTCTTC
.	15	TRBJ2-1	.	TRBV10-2	CASRVSGSESNEQFF	TGCGCCAGCAGGGTTAGCGGAAGCGAGTCCAATGAGCAGTTCTTC
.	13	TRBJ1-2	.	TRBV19	CASSIHRAYGYTF	TGTGCCAGTAGTATCCACAGGGCCTATGGCTACACCTTC